These 19 T cell receptor beta chains originate from one sample sequenced in a study of STAT5B mutations in CD4+ large granular lymphocyte leukemia. Measured with immunoSEQ multiplex PCR; TCRdb has only the in-frame clones, and not every one. The sample consists of about 35,000 clones, 65% to 70% of them appearing once. Source material: CD4+ T cells from blood buffy coats. The receptors come from a human donor in good health.

The rearrangement links TRBV5-1 to TRBJ1-1; D is possibly TRBD1 (6 bases). Germline V gene lookup returns CDR1 SGHRS and CDR2 YFSETQ. The CDR3 totals 16 residues. V lost 1 base to trimming and J lost 0 bases, with 13 bases between them. CDR3 sequence: CASSLSGGALNTEAFF. Here the CDR3 DNA reads TGCGCCAGCAGCTTGTCTGGGGGGGCTTTGAACACTGAAGCTTTCTTT.

The rearrangement uses TRBV5-1 and TRBJ1-2, with D uncertain. Per the germline V gene, CDR1 is SGHRS and CDR2 is YFSETQ. The V and J ends lost 0 bases and 0 bases respectively, with 9 bases between them. The CDR3 extends over 15 amino acids. Here the CDR3 DNA reads TGCGCCAGCAGCTTGGGTACCTCAACTAACTATGGCTACACCTTC. Protein sequence: CASSLGTSTNYGYTF.

The J gene is TRBJ1-1, the V gene TRBV16; tentatively, D is TRBD1 (5 bases). CDR3 length equals 13 residues. Trimming stripped 4 bases from V and 6 bases from J, with 12 bases between. The germline V gene has CDR1 KGHSY and CDR2 FQNENV. The DNA of the CDR3 is TGTGCCAGCAGCCCCCGGGACGGCTCTGAAGCTTTCTTT. It codes for CASSPRDGSEAFF.

The chain links TRBV6-5 to TRBJ1-6; tentatively, D is TRBD1 (5 bases). Per the germline V gene, CDR1 is MNHEY and CDR2 is SVGAGI. The CDR3 consists of 15 residues. V was pared by 7 bases and J by 5 bases, with 15 bases between. The DNA for the CDR3 is TGTGCCAGCACCCTACGCAGGGCCGATAATTCACCCCTCCACTTT. This translates into CASTLRRADNSPLHF.

The chain uses TRBV13 and TRBJ2-5; D not resolved. The germline gives CDR1 PRHDT, CDR2 FYEKMQ (reference sequence). V gave up 0 bases and J gave up 7 bases, with 3 bases separating them. This CDR3 region has 11 residues. The DNA for the CDR3 is TGTGCCAGCAGCTTAGGTGGGACCCAGTACTTC. Its protein product is CASSLGGTQYF.

This rearrangement joins TRBV2 to TRBJ2-7; D possibly corresponds to TRBD1 (7 bases). Per germline, CDR1 SNHLY and CDR2 FYNNEI. Trimming shortened V by 3 bases and J by 4 bases, and 16 bases separated the two germline ends. This CDR3 is 15 amino acids long. The CDR3 DNA is TGTGCCAGCAGTGATGCGGGACAGCCCGTTTACGAGCAGTACTTC. Translation: CASSDAGQPVYEQYF. The whole variable domain, filled in from reference TRBV2 and TRBJ2-7, reads EPEVTQTPSHQVTQMGQEVILRCVPISNHLYFYWYRQILGQKVEFLVSFYNNEISEKSEIFDDQFSVERPDGSNFTLKIRSTKLEDSAMYFCASSDAGQPVYEQYFGPGTRLTVT.

The chain couples TRBV7-2 to TRBJ2-7; 7 bases line up with TRBD2. CDR1 is SGHTA, CDR2 FQGNSA, per germline. The length of the CDR3 is 15 residues. Unmatched junction bases numbered 11, after V lost 3 bases and J lost 6 bases. The CDR3 bases are TGTGCCAGCAGCTTCAGCCCAGGGAGGGGTGGCGAGCAGTACTTC. Its protein product is CASSFSPGRGGEQYF.

CDR3 sequence reads: CASSIATRQEQFF. The CDR3 DNA reads TGTGCCAGTAGTATAGCAACTAGGCAGGAGCAGTTCTTC. The chain couples TRBV19 to TRBJ2-1; D may be TRBD2 (5 bases). This CDR3 region has 13 residues. V lost 1 base and J 10 bases, leaving 11 bases between the germline ends. CDR1 and CDR2 (germline): LNHDA, SQIVND (reference sequence).

J is TRBJ2-5 and V is TRBV5-1; tentative D call: TRBD1 (5 bases). The CDR3 loop spans 15 amino acids. CDR1 is SGHRS, CDR2 YFSETQ, per germline. The V end lost 1 base, the J end lost 5 bases, and 15 bases lay between the germline ends. As DNA, the CDR3 is TGCGCCAGCAGCTTGCTGTCAGGGCGTTTGGAGACCCAGTACTTC. Protein product: CASSLLSGRLETQYF. The complete variable domain, with remaining parts taken from reference TRBV5-1 and TRBJ2-5, reads KAGVTQTPRYLIKTRGQQVTLSCSPISGHRSVSWYQQTPGQGLQFLFEYFSETQRNKGNFPGRFSGRQFSNSRSEMNVSTLELGDSALYLCASSLLSGRLETQYFGPGTRLLVL.

The CDR3 DNA reads TGTGCCAGCAGCCCTACTTGGGGGGGACGAATTTCCTACGAGCAGTACTTC. It yields the protein CASSPTWGGRISYEQYF. The rearrangement links TRBV7-2 to TRBJ2-7; the match to TRBD2 covers 7 bases. Germline V gives CDR1 SGHTA, CDR2 FQGNSA. V lost 5 bases and J lost 1; bases outside the gene matches: 14. The CDR3 extends over 17 amino acids.

The rearrangement joins TRBV2 to TRBJ2-3; D might be TRBD1 (6 bases). CDR1 and CDR2 (germline): SNHLY, FYNNEI. Trimming took 3 bases from V and 4 from J, leaving 11 bases between them. This CDR3 is built from 14 residues. The CDR3 nucleotides are TGTGCCAGCAGTGATGTGCAGGGGTCAGATACGCAGTATTTT. It translates to CASSDVQGSDTQYF.

V and J are TRBV5-6 and TRBJ2-1; D might be TRBD2 (6 bases). The CDR3 loop spans 15 amino acids. Germline lookup yields CDR1 SGHDT and CDR2 YYEEEE. V was trimmed by 1 base and J by 2 bases, leaving 10 bases between them. The CDR3 sequence is CASSLMGGAYNEQFF. The CDR3 DNA is TGTGCCAGCAGCTTGATGGGCGGGGCCTACAATGAGCAGTTCTTC.

This chain connects TRBV10-3 to TRBJ2-1, with 12 bases identical to TRBD2. The CDR3 has 15 residues. V was pared by 6 bases and J by 4 bases, with 4 bases of the junction left unmatched. The germline CDR1 and CDR2 sequences are ENHRY and SYGVKD. The chain's CDR3 is CAISKGTSGYNEQFF. Here the CDR3 DNA reads TGTGCCATCAGCAAGGGGACTAGCGGGTACAATGAGCAGTTCTTC.

This chain joins TRBV5-1 and TRBJ2-2, with D hard to call. The CDR3 covers 13 residues. Trimming shortened V by 1 base and J by 3 bases, and 4 bases separated the two germline ends. Per germline, CDR1 SGHRS and CDR2 YFSETQ. CDR3 protein: CASSLRDTGELFF. In nucleotides, the CDR3 is TGCGCCAGCAGCTTGAGGGACACCGGGGAGCTGTTTTTT.

This clone was observed a single time. The gene calls are TRBV11-3 and TRBJ2-7; D gene ambiguous. The V and J ends lost 1 base and 0 bases respectively, with 16 bases between them. Germline V gene lookup returns CDR1 SGHNT and CDR2 YENEEA. This CDR3 comprises 17 residues. CDR3: CASSLGTVGQPSYEQYF. DNA of the CDR3: TGTGCCAGCAGCTTAGGGACGGTAGGTCAACCCTCCTACGAGCAGTACTTC.

As concerns this clone: Other DNA sequences of this sample code for an identical CDR3. This rearrangement joins TRBV5-1 to TRBJ2-5; 9 bases line up with TRBD2. V dropped 0 bases and J dropped 5; count of bases not matched to a gene: 2. CDR1 and CDR2 from the germline V gene are SGHRS and YFSETQ. This CDR3 contains 14 residues. CDR3 sequence (DNA): TGCGCCAGCAGCTTGGGTCTAGCGGGGGAGACCCAGTACTTC. Translating it yields CASSLGLAGETQYF. Full variable domain (rest looked up from reference TRBV5-1 and TRBJ2-5): KAGVTQTPRYLIKTRGQQVTLSCSPISGHRSVSWYQQTPGQGLQFLFEYFSETQRNKGNFPGRFSGRQFSNSRSEMNVSTLELGDSALYLCASSLGLAGETQYFGPGTRLLVL.

Note on this clone: At one end, the junction sequence differs from germline, possibly due to a read error. Other nucleotide sequences in the sample specify the same CDR3. This sequence joins TRBV9 and TRBJ1-1; no clear D gene. This CDR3 contains 16 residues. In germline, CDR1 is SGDLS, CDR2 YYNGEE. This CDR3 is CASSSRAGGGNTEAFF. CDR3 sequence (DNA): TGTGCCAGCAGCTCACGGGCGGGAGGAGGGAACACTGAGGCTTTCTTT.

The J gene is TRBJ2-3, the V gene TRBV5-1, with TRBD2 matching over 11 bases. Germline-derived CDR1 and CDR2 are SGHRS and YFSETQ. The CDR3 extends over 17 amino acids. With 0 bases clipped from V and 0 bases from J, the junction kept 3 bases outside the gene matches. This CDR3 reads CASSLGASGGSTDTQYF. The CDR3 DNA sequence: TGCGCCAGCAGCTTGGGCGCTAGCGGGGGGAGCACAGATACGCAGTATTTT.

The genes are TRBV6-6 and TRBJ1-2, with D perhaps matching TRBD1 (6 bases). This CDR3 is built from 13 residues. Germline-derived CDR1 and CDR2 are MNHNY and SVGAGI (reference sequence). V lost 11 bases and J lost 4, with 17 bases in between. As DNA, the CDR3 is TGTGCCGCGGGGGCCCTTGAGGCCTATGGCTACACCTTC. This translates into CAAGALEAYGYTF.